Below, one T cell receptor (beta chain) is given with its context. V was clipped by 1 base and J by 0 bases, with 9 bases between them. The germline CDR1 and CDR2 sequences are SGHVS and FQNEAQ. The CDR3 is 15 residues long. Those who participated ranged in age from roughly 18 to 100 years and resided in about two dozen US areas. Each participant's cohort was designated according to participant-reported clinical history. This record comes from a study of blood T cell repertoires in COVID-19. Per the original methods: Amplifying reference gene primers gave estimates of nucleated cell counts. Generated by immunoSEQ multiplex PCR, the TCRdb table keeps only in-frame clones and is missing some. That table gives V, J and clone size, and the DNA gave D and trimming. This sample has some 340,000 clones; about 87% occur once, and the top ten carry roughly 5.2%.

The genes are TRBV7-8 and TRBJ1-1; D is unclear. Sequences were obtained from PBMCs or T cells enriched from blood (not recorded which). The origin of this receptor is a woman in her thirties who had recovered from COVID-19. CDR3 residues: CASSLVGGMNTEAFF. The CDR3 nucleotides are TGTGCCAGCAGCTTAGTGGGAGGAATGAACACTGAAGCTTTCTTT.